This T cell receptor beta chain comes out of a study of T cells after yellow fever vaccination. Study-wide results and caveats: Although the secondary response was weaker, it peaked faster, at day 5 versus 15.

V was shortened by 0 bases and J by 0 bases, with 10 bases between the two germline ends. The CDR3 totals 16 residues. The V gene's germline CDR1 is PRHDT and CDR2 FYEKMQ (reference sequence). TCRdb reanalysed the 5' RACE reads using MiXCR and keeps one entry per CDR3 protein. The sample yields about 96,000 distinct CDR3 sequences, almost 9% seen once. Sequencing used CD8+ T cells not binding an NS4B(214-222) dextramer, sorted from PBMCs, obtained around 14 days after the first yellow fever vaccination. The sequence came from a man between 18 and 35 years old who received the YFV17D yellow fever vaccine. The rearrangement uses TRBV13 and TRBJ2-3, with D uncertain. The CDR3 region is CASSLGGGRSTDTQYF. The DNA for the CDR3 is TGTGCCAGCAGCTTAGGCGGTGGGCGGAGCACAGATACGCAGTATTTT.